The rows below give T cell receptor beta chains drawn from one sample of a study of blood T cell repertoires in COVID-19. The method was immunoSEQ multiplex PCR; TCRdb's version includes in-frame clones alone and lacks a portion of them. The table includes over 250,000 clones, about 89% detected once. The sequencing sample was made of peripheral blood. The receptors here all came from a woman aged 60-75 years with acute or convalescent COVID-19. Each CDR3 is given with its conserved first and last residue. D genes are given only for firm matches. The listing skips clone size in some rows; elsewhere it reads once, few, many or a size class.

J gene | D gene | V gene | clone size | CDR3 DNA | CDR3 protein
TRBJ1-2 | TRBD1 | TRBV10-3 | - | TGTGCCATCAGTGAGGGGACAGACTATGGCTACACCTTC | CAISEGTDYGYTF
TRBJ1-1 | - | TRBV6-6 | - | TGTGCCAGCACCCTAACGAACACTGAAGCTTTCTTT | CASTLTNTEAFF
TRBJ1-1 | - | TRBV29-1 | once | TGCAGCGTTGCGGCGACAGCGAACACTGAAGCTTTCTTT | CSVAATANTEAFF
TRBJ1-1 | - | TRBV19 | - | TGTGCCAGTAGTATGGGCAGGTTGAACACTGAAGCTTTCTTT | CASSMGRLNTEAFF
TRBJ2-1 | - | TRBV2 | - | TGTGCCAGCAGTGCGGAGGGCCTGAACGGTGAGCAGTTCTTC | CASSAEGLNGEQFF
TRBJ1-6 | - | TRBV9 | - | TGTGCCAGCAGTGGCACAGGTGGTAATTCACCCCTCCACTTT | CASSGTGGNSPLHF
TRBJ1-4 | - | TRBV6-5 | - | TGTGCCAGCAGCGGTGACAGCGCAACTAATGAAAAACTGTTTTTT | CASSGDSATNEKLFF
TRBJ1-5 | - | TRBV18 | - | TGTGCCAGCTCACCACTCCGGGATGAGCCCCAGCATTTT | CASSPLRDEPQHF
TRBJ2-2 | - | TRBV7-8 | - | TGTGCCAGCAGCTTAGCGGGAGGCCGCGGGGAGCTGTTTTTT | CASSLAGGRGELFF
TRBJ1-2 | - | TRBV27 | - | TGTGCCAGCAGTTTTGCGGGGGTTGACTATGGCTACACCTTC | CASSFAGVDYGYTF
TRBJ1-1 | - | TRBV2 | - | TGTGCCAGCACCGCGACAGCGAACACTGAAGCTTTCTTT | CASTATANTEAFF
TRBJ2-7 | TRBD1 | TRBV6-2/TRBV6-3 | - | TGTGCCAGCAGCTATAGGACAGGGAACTCCTACGAGCAGTACTTC | CASSYRTGNSYEQYF
TRBJ2-1 | - | TRBV11-2 | once | TGTGCCAGCAGCCCACAGAGCTCCTACAATGAGCAGTTCTTC | CASSPQSSYNEQFF
TRBJ2-3 | - | TRBV5-3 | - | TGTGCCAGAAGCTCGGTGCCTTATGGGCATACGCAGTATTTT | CARSSVPYGHTQYF
TRBJ1-4 | TRBD1 | TRBV7-2 | - | TGTGCCAGCAGCCCCCGGGACAGGCGCTCTGAAAAACTGTTTTTT | CASSPRDRRSEKLFF
TRBJ1-2 | TRBD1 | TRBV6-1 | - | TGTGCCAGCAGTGCCCTCGGGACAGGGGAAAACTATGGCTACACCTTC | CASSALGTGENYGYTF
TRBJ1-2 | - | TRBV6-2/TRBV6-3 | - | TGTGCCAGCAGCCGGGACTCCGCTAACTATGGCTACACCTTC | CASSRDSANYGYTF
TRBJ2-2 | TRBD2 | TRBV9 | - | TGTGCCAGCAGCGTAGTAGCGGGGGGCAACACCGGGGAGCTGTTTTTT | CASSVVAGGNTGELFF
TRBJ2-1 | - | TRBV5-1 | - | TGCGCCAGCAGCTTGGCCGTGCAGGCCCTTGAGCAGTTCTTC | CASSLAVQALEQFF
TRBJ2-6 | TRBD1 | TRBV3-1/TRBV3-2 | once | TGTGCCAGCAGCCAAGATCCAGGGGGCGCTTCTCCTGGGGCCAACGTCCTGACTTTC | CASSQDPGGASPGANVLTF
TRBJ2-7 | - | TRBV11-2 | - | TGTGCCAGCAGCTACCTCCTGGTGGGCCGCCGCCTTGTCGAGCAGTACTTC | CASSYLLVGRRLVEQYF
TRBJ1-2 | TRBD1 | TRBV10-3 | - | TGTGCCATCAGAGACAGGGATACTAACTATGGCTACACCTTC | CAIRDRDTNYGYTF
TRBJ2-5 | TRBD1 | TRBV5-1 | - | TGCGCCAGCAGCCCTAACACAGGGGAAGAGACCCAGTACTTC | CASSPNTGEETQYF
TRBJ1-5 | - | TRBV30 | - | TGTGCCTGGAGTGGGACACCTAGCAATCAGCCCCAGCATTTT | CAWSGTPSNQPQHF
TRBJ2-3 | - | TRBV3-1/TRBV3-2 | - | TGTGCCAGCAGCCAAAACACCGGGAGAGGTGACACAGATACGCAGTATTTT | CASSQNTGRGDTDTQYF
TRBJ1-5 | - | TRBV5-1 | - | TGCGCCAGCAGCTTGGTAGGGGGAGGGAATAATCAGCCCCAGCATTTT | CASSLVGGGNNQPQHF
TRBJ1-1 | - | TRBV5-1 | - | TGCGCCAGCAGCTTACCAGGTGAAGCTTTCTTT | CASSLPGEAFF
TRBJ2-1 | - | TRBV28 | - | TGTGCCAGCAGTACACCCGACAGAGACAATGAGCAGTTCTTC | CASSTPDRDNEQFF
TRBJ1-4 | - | TRBV19 | - | TGTGCCAGTACAGGCAGGGATAATGAAAAACTGTTTTTT | CASTGRDNEKLFF
TRBJ2-1 | - | TRBV15 | - | TGTGCCACCAGCAGAGACCCCTCCCCCAATGAGCAGTTCTTC | CATSRDPSPNEQFF
TRBJ1-2 | TRBD1 | TRBV19 | once | TGTGCCAGTAGACGGGACAGGTACGGCTACACCTTC | CASRRDRYGYTF
TRBJ1-6 | - | TRBV18 | once | TGTGCCAGCTCACCAGGGGGGGATAATTCACCCCTCCACTTT | CASSPGGDNSPLHF
TRBJ1-2 | - | TRBV14 | - | TGTGCCAGCAGTTTGGAGCCCGACTATGGCTACACCTTC | CASSLEPDYGYTF
TRBJ2-7 | - | TRBV27 | - | TGTGCCAGCAGTTTATCCACAGTGGCGGGCTACGAGCAGTACTTC | CASSLSTVAGYEQYF
TRBJ1-2 | TRBD1 | TRBV10-3 | - | TGTGCCATCAGAAAGGGACAGAACTATGGCTACACCTTC | CAIRKGQNYGYTF
TRBJ2-7 | - | TRBV6-2/TRBV6-3 | - | TGTGCCAGCAGTTACCTATACGGGACACTCAGCTACGAGCAGTACTTC | CASSYLYGTLSYEQYF
TRBJ2-5 | - | TRBV7-5 | - | TGTGTCAGAAGCACCGGACAGGGGTTTGAGACCCAGTACTTC | CVRSTGQGFETQYF
TRBJ1-1 | - | TRBV7-9 | - | TGTGCCAGCAGCTTAAATGGCAGGGGTGTTATCCCTGAAGCTTTCTTT | CASSLNGRGVIPEAFF
TRBJ1-5 | - | TRBV6-5 | - | TGTGCCAGCGGGGGAGGGTTAGACAATCAGCCCCAGCATTTT | CASGGGLDNQPQHF
TRBJ1-1 | TRBD1 | TRBV4-2 | - | TGTGCCAGCAGCATACCGGGACAGGGGCCCACTGAAGCTTTCTTT | CASSIPGQGPTEAFF
TRBJ1-6 | - | TRBV27 | - | TGTGCCAGCCGGGAGGGTGACCGTTCCTTCGGTTCACCCCTCCACTTT | CASREGDRSFGSPLHF
TRBJ2-4 | TRBD1 | TRBV27 | - | TGTGCCAGCAGCCGCCAAATAGGGGGCGGGAACATTCAGTACTTC | CASSRQIGGGNIQYF
TRBJ2-7 | TRBD2 | TRBV25-1 | - | TGTGCCAGCAGTGAATGGGGGGGCGAGCAGTACTTC | CASSEWGGEQYF
TRBJ2-7 | - | TRBV12-3/TRBV12-4 | - | TGTGCCAGCAGTTACCCTGGTAGCTACGAGCAGTACTTC | CASSYPGSYEQYF
TRBJ1-5 | TRBD1 | TRBV6-2/TRBV6-3 | - | TGTGCCAGCAGTGCCGGGACAGGGAGGTACGGCAATCAGCCCCAGCATTTT | CASSAGTGRYGNQPQHF
TRBJ2-7 | - | TRBV19 | - | TGTGCCAGTAGTATTCAGGGACACAACCTCGGCTACGAGCAGTACTTC | CASSIQGHNLGYEQYF
TRBJ1-1 | - | TRBV28 | - | TGTGCCAGCCACCGGGGACTCAGGGACACTGAAGCTTTCTTT | CASHRGLRDTEAFF
TRBJ2-1 | - | TRBV5-5 | - | TGTGCCAGCAGCTTGAAGTTTGCGGACTACCGTAGCAATGAGCAGTTCTTC | CASSLKFADYRSNEQFF
TRBJ1-1 | - | TRBV12-5 | - | TGTGCTAGTGGTTTAGCCCGGGACACTGAAGCTTTCTTT | CASGLARDTEAFF